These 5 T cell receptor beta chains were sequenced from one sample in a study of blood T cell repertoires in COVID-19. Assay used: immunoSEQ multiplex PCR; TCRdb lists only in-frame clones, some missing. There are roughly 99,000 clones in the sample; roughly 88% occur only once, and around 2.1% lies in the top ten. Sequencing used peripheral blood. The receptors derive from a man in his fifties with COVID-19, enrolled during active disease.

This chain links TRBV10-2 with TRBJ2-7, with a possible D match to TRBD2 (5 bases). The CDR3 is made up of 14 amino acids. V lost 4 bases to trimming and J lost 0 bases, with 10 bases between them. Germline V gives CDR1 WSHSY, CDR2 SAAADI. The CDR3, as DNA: TGCGCCAGCAGTGCCGAGGGTGGCTCCTACGAGCAGTACTTC. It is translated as CASSAEGGSYEQYF.

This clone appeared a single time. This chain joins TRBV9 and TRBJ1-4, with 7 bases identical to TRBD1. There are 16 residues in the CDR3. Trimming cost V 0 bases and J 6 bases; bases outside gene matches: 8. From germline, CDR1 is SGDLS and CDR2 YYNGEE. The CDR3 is CASSVEGDSGDEKLFF. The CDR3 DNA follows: TGTGCCAGCAGCGTAGAGGGGGACAGTGGGGATGAAAAACTGTTTTTT.

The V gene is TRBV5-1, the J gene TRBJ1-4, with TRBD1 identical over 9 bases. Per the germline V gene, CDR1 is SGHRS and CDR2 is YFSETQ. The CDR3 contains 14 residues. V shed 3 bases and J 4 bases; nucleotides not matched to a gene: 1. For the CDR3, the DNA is TGCGCCAGCAGCTCGGACAGGGGTAATGAAAAACTGTTTTTT. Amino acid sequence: CASSSDRGNEKLFF. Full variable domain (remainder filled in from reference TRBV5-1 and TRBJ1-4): KAGVTQTPRYLIKTRGQQVTLSCSPISGHRSVSWYQQTPGQGLQFLFEYFSETQRNKGNFPGRFSGRQFSNSRSEMNVSTLELGDSALYLCASSSDRGNEKLFFGSGTQLSVL.

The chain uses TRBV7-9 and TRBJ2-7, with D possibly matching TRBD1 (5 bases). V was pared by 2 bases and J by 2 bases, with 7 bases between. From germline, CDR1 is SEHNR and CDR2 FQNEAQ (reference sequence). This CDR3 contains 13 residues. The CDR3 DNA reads TGTGCCAGCAGCTTACAGGGAACCTACGAGCAGTACTTC. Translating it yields CASSLQGTYEQYF.

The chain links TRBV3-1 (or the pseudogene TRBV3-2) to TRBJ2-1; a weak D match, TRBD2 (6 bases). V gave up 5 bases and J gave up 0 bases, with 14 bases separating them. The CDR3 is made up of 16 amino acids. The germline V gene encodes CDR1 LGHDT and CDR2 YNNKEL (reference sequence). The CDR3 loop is CASSSRRAGSYNEQFF. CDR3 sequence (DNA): TGTGCCAGCAGCTCTAGAAGAGCGGGCTCCTACAATGAGCAGTTCTTC.